The rows below give T cell receptor beta chains drawn from one sample of a study of chemoradiotherapy in HPV16-positive cancers. Repertoires were generated with immunoSEQ multiplex PCR, while TCRdb's copy carries only in-frame clones and drops some. Here the sample spans some 500 clones, roughly 87% being singletons. This material consisted of tumor tissue, taken from a patient who underwent chemoradiotherapy. These receptors came from a human donor with HPV-associated anogenital cancer. CDR3s include the opening cysteine and the closing phenylalanine or tryptophan. Each record gives: D gene, clone size, CDR3 length, V gene, J gene, CDR3 protein, CDR3 DNA. D genes are given only for firm matches. A row's size may be missing; if present it is once, few, many or a size class.

d_call: TRBD1; clone_size: NA; cdr3_length: 16; v_call: TRBV7-2; j_call: TRBJ2-4; cdr3_aa: CASSPGGTGGASIQYF; cdr3_nt: TGTGCCAGCAGCCCCGGGGGTACAGGGGGCGCTAGCATTCAGTACTTC
d_call: NA; clone_size: NA; cdr3_length: 12; v_call: TRBV18; j_call: TRBJ2-3; cdr3_aa: CASSPGGDTQYF; cdr3_nt: TGTGCCAGCTCGCCGGGCGGGGATACGCAGTATTTT
d_call: NA; clone_size: NA; cdr3_length: 14; v_call: TRBV4-3; j_call: TRBJ2-3; cdr3_aa: CASSQGSGADTQYF; cdr3_nt: TGCGCCAGCAGCCAAGGATCAGGGGCAGATACGCAGTATTTT
d_call: NA; clone_size: NA; cdr3_length: 12; v_call: TRBV12-5; j_call: TRBJ2-1; cdr3_aa: CASGLGATKQFF; cdr3_nt: TGTGCTAGTGGTTTGGGAGCCACCAAGCAGTTCTTC
d_call: TRBD2; clone_size: few; cdr3_length: 15; v_call: TRBV7-2; j_call: TRBJ2-1; cdr3_aa: CASSFLAGGGDEQFF; cdr3_nt: TGTGCCAGCAGCTTTCTAGCGGGGGGCGGAGATGAGCAGTTCTTC
d_call: NA; clone_size: once; cdr3_length: 15; v_call: TRBV28; j_call: TRBJ2-7; cdr3_aa: CASSRLDGLAYEQYF; cdr3_nt: TGTGCCAGCAGTCGCCTGGACGGCCTTGCCTACGAGCAGTACTTC
d_call: TRBD2; clone_size: NA; cdr3_length: 14; v_call: TRBV11-1; j_call: TRBJ2-3; cdr3_aa: CASSFGLAGGAQYF; cdr3_nt: TGTGCCAGCAGCTTCGGGCTAGCGGGGGGCGCGCAGTATTTT
d_call: TRBD2; clone_size: NA; cdr3_length: 17; v_call: TRBV5-4; j_call: TRBJ2-1; cdr3_aa: CASSWPGRLAGNNEQFF; cdr3_nt: TGTGCCAGCAGCTGGCCCGGTAGACTAGCGGGCAACAATGAGCAGTTCTTC
d_call: NA; clone_size: NA; cdr3_length: 17; v_call: TRBV5-1; j_call: TRBJ1-1; cdr3_aa: CASSLGGRGLDTTEAFF; cdr3_nt: TGCGCCAGCAGCTTGGGAGGCCGGGGACTAGATACCACTGAAGCTTTCTTT
d_call: TRBD1; clone_size: NA; cdr3_length: 15; v_call: TRBV14; j_call: TRBJ1-3; cdr3_aa: CASSHWTGRGNTIYF; cdr3_nt: TGTGCCAGCAGCCATTGGACAGGGCGTGGAAACACCATATATTTT
d_call: TRBD1; clone_size: NA; cdr3_length: 16; v_call: TRBV7-2; j_call: TRBJ1-2; cdr3_aa: CASSSGTGGRRDGYTF; cdr3_nt: TGTGCCAGCAGCTCCGGGACAGGGGGTCGAAGGGATGGCTACACCTTC
d_call: NA; clone_size: once; cdr3_length: 17; v_call: TRBV7-2; j_call: TRBJ2-1; cdr3_aa: CASSLVGGTTSYNEQFF; cdr3_nt: TGTGCCAGCAGCTTAGTTGGGGGGACAACATCTTACAATGAGCAGTTCTTC
d_call: NA; clone_size: NA; cdr3_length: 15; v_call: TRBV2; j_call: TRBJ1-1; cdr3_aa: CASSEAVQGNTEAFF; cdr3_nt: TGTGCCAGCAGTGAAGCGGTCCAGGGGAACACTGAAGCTTTCTTT
d_call: NA; clone_size: few; cdr3_length: 13; v_call: TRBV6-5; j_call: TRBJ1-1; cdr3_aa: CASSYIKNTEAFF; cdr3_nt: TGTGCCAGCAGTTACATCAAGAACACTGAAGCTTTCTTT
d_call: NA; clone_size: NA; cdr3_length: 16; v_call: TRBV5-6; j_call: TRBJ1-3; cdr3_aa: CASSLRTSYSGNTIYF; cdr3_nt: TGTGCCAGCAGCTTGCGGACATCATACTCTGGAAACACCATATATTTT
d_call: TRBD1; clone_size: NA; cdr3_length: 15; v_call: TRBV6-5; j_call: TRBJ2-3; cdr3_aa: CASSYRTGEVDTQYF; cdr3_nt: TGTGCCAGCAGTTATAGGACAGGGGAGGTAGATACGCAGTATTTT
d_call: TRBD1; clone_size: NA; cdr3_length: 15; v_call: TRBV5-4; j_call: TRBJ1-6; cdr3_aa: CASSWGGQGYSPLHF; cdr3_nt: TGTGCCAGCAGCTGGGGGGGACAGGGGTACTCACCCCTCCACTTT
d_call: NA; clone_size: NA; cdr3_length: 16; v_call: TRBV18; j_call: TRBJ1-3; cdr3_aa: CASSPYESNSGNTIYF; cdr3_nt: TGTGCCAGCTCACCCTACGAAAGCAACTCTGGAAACACCATATATTTT
d_call: NA; clone_size: NA; cdr3_length: 13; v_call: TRBV6-1; j_call: TRBJ1-1; cdr3_aa: CASSGEGGAEAFF; cdr3_nt: TGTGCCAGCAGTGGGGAGGGAGGGGCTGAAGCTTTCTTT
d_call: NA; clone_size: NA; cdr3_length: 13; v_call: TRBV9; j_call: TRBJ1-3; cdr3_aa: CASSVRAGNTIYF; cdr3_nt: TGTGCCAGCAGCGTAAGAGCTGGAAACACCATATATTTT
d_call: NA; clone_size: NA; cdr3_length: 15; v_call: TRBV7-6; j_call: TRBJ2-3; cdr3_aa: CASSLERGRGDTQYF; cdr3_nt: TGTGCCAGCAGCTTGGAGCGGGGTAGGGGGGATACGCAGTATTTT
d_call: TRBD1; clone_size: few; cdr3_length: 16; v_call: TRBV4-3; j_call: TRBJ1-2; cdr3_aa: CASSRVGTGDNYGYTF; cdr3_nt: TGCGCCAGCAGCCGAGTTGGGACAGGCGATAACTATGGCTACACCTTC
d_call: NA; clone_size: NA; cdr3_length: 12; v_call: TRBV6-1; j_call: TRBJ2-7; cdr3_aa: CASSEKNYEQYF; cdr3_nt: TGTGCCAGCAGTGAAAAGAACTACGAGCAGTACTTC
d_call: NA; clone_size: few; cdr3_length: 13; v_call: TRBV2; j_call: TRBJ2-7; cdr3_aa: CASSRGQAYEQYF; cdr3_nt: TGTGCCAGCAGTAGAGGACAAGCCTACGAGCAGTACTTC
d_call: NA; clone_size: NA; cdr3_length: 14; v_call: TRBV6-1; j_call: TRBJ1-2; cdr3_aa: CASSEGTAGYGYTF; cdr3_nt: TGTGCCAGCAGTGAAGGGACAGCCGGCTATGGCTACACCTTC
d_call: NA; clone_size: NA; cdr3_length: 17; v_call: TRBV9; j_call: TRBJ2-2; cdr3_aa: CASSALSTTGPGGELFF; cdr3_nt: TGTGCCAGCAGCGCCCTCTCCACCACCGGTCCGGGCGGGGAGCTGTTTTTT